This TCR beta chain was sequenced in a study of T cells in Graves' hyperthyroidism and ophthalmopathy. From RNA transcripts, TCR beta CDR3 regions were amplified. Using the HTBI primer set, a first-round RT-PCR was run on the TCR CDR3. One entry per CDR3 protein, called by TCRdb with MiXCR from the multiplex PCR reads. The sample contains approximately 490,000 distinct CDR3 sequences, 22% of which appear only once. Germline CDR1 and CDR2: MNHEY and SVGEGT. The CDR3 totals 16 residues. The V and J ends lost 11 bases and 0 bases respectively, with 20 bases between them. There are many counts of this clonotype. Each person with ophthalmopathy scored at least 3 on the Clinical Activity Score, reached NOSPECS grade 4 or higher, and had been ill under 3 months. Based on clinical symptoms, serum thyroxine and TRAb, thyroid ultrasound and orbital computed tomography, diagnoses were reached.

Sequencing was performed on blood. This sequence originates from a woman between 70 and 85 years old with Graves' ophthalmopathy. The chain has TRBV6-2 or TRBV6-3 and TRBJ2-1, with D possibly being TRBD2 (6 bases). The CDR3 sequence: CASSYLTGSSYNEQFF. The CDR3 nucleotides are TGTGCCTCAAGTTACCTTACCGGGAGCTCCTACAATGAGCAGTTCTTC.